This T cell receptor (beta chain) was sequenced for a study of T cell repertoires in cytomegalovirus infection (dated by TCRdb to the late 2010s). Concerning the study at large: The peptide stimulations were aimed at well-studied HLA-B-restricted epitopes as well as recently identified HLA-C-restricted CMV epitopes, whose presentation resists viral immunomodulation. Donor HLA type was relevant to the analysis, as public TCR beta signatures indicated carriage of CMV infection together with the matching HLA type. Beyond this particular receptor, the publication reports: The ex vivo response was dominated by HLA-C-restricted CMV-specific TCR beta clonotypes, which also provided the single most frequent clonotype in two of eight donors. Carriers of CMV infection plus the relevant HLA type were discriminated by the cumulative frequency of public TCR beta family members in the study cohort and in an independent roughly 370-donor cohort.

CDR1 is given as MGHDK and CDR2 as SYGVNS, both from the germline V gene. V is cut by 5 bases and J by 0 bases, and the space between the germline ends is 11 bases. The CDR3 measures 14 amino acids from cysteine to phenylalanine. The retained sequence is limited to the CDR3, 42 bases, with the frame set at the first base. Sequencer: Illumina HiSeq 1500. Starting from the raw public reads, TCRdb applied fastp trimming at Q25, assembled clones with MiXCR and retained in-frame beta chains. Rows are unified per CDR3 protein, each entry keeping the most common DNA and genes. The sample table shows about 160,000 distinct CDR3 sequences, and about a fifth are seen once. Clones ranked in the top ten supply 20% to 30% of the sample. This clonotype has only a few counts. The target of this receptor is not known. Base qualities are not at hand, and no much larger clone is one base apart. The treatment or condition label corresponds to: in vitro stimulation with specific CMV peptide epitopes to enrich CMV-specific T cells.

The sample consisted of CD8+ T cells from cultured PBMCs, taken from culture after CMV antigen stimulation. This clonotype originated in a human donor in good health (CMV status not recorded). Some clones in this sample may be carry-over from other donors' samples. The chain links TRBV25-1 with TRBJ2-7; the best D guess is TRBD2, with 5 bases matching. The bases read TGTGCCAGCAGTCCCGGGGTGGCCTCCTACGAGCAGTACTTC. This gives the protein CASSPGVASYEQYF.